A selection of T cell receptor beta chains follows, all from one sample in a study of T cells in Graves' hyperthyroidism and ophthalmopathy. TCRdb fed the multiplex PCR reads into MiXCR, producing one record per CDR3 protein. The sample lists 350,000 or so distinct CDR3 sequences, 15% to 20% occurring once. Sequencing used blood. Receptors originate from a woman aged 40 to 50 with Graves' ophthalmopathy. Each CDR3 is given with its conserved first and last residue. The D gene is left open where the match is weak. Some rows have no size entry. The others give once, few or many, or a class for an expanded clone.

d_call	j_call	v_call	clone_size	cdr3_nt	cdr3_aa
NA	TRBJ2-7	TRBV12-3/TRBV12-4	NA	TGTGCCAGCAGTTCTCAGGGGGGACCCTACGAGCAGTACTTC	CASSSQGGPYEQYF
NA	TRBJ2-7	TRBV28	many	TGTGCCAGCAGTTTGGGGGATCTCTACGAGCAGTACTTC	CASSLGDLYEQYF
TRBD1	TRBJ1-2	TRBV7-6	many	TGTGCCAGCAGCTTAGGGGCAGGGGGCGACTATGGCTACACCTTC	CASSLGAGGDYGYTF
NA	TRBJ2-3	TRBV6-1	NA	TGTGCCAGCGATTCTGGCACAGATACGCAGTATTTT	CASDSGTDTQYF
NA	TRBJ1-2	TRBV2	many	TGTGCCAGCAGTGAAGTCGGGCGCGGCTACACCTTC	CASSEVGRGYTF
NA	TRBJ1-5	TRBV20-1	many	TGCAGTGCCAGGGACACCCTTAGCAATCAGCCCCAGCATTTT	CSARDTLSNQPQHF
NA	TRBJ1-5	TRBV3-1	many	TGTGCCAGCAGCCAAGACGCGGTTAGCAATCAGCCCCAGCATTTT	CASSQDAVSNQPQHF
NA	TRBJ1-2	TRBV9	many	TGTGCCAGCAGCCAGGGACAATTCGGCTACACCTTC	CASSQGQFGYTF
TRBD2	TRBJ2-7	TRBV3-1	many	TGTGCCACCCTTAGCGGGAGGTTCTGCCCCACAAGCTCCTACGAGCAGTACTTC	CATLSGRFCPTSSYEQYF
NA	TRBJ1-5	TRBV9	many	TGTGCCAGCAGCCCCTCGGACGGAGGAAATCAGCCCCAGCATTTT	CASSPSDGGNQPQHF
NA	TRBJ1-2	TRBV12-3/TRBV12-4	many	TGTGCCAGCAGGGTCGAGGGATACGGCTATGGCTACACCTTC	CASRVEGYGYGYTF
NA	TRBJ2-2	TRBV6-1	many	TGTGCCAGCAGGACTTTCACTAGAGCCGGGGAGCTGTTTTTT	CASRTFTRAGELFF
NA	TRBJ1-6	TRBV7-2	NA	TGTGCCAGCAGCTCCCGGGTGGAATTGGCTTCACCCCTCCACTTT	CASSSRVELASPLHF
NA	TRBJ2-7	TRBV12-3/TRBV12-4	few	TGTGCCAGCATCCGGGGCGCCTACGAGCAGTCCTTC	CASIRGAYEQSF
TRBD1	TRBJ2-7	TRBV20-1	few	TGCAGTGCTAGAGATCCCTTTTCCCGGACAGGGGGGTACGAGCAGTACTTC	CSARDPFSRTGGYEQYF
TRBD1	TRBJ2-7	TRBV7-2	NA	TGTGCCAGCAGCCGCACAGGGGTCTCCTACGAGCAGTACTTC	CASSRTGVSYEQYF
NA	TRBJ2-5	TRBV28	NA	TGTGCCAGCAGTTTACGAAGCAGGAGGGGGCGGTTAGAGACTCAGTACTTC	CASSLRSRRGRLETQYF
TRBD2	TRBJ2-7	TRBV6-5	many	TGTGCCAGCAGTGTACTAGCGGGAGGGAGGAACGAGCAGTACTTC	CASSVLAGGRNEQYF
TRBD2	TRBJ2-7	TRBV3-1	few	TGTGCCAGCAGCCAAGGGAGATGGACTAGCGGGGGATACGAGCAGTACTTC	CASSQGRWTSGGYEQYF
TRBD1	TRBJ1-6	TRBV14	many	TGTGCCAGCAGCCAAGAATCGACAGGGCGGTTCAATTCACCCCTCCACTTT	CASSQESTGRFNSPLHF
NA	TRBJ2-7	TRBV2	many	TGTGCCAGCAGTGATGGTCTAACCACCTACGAGCAGTACTTC	CASSDGLTTYEQYF
NA	TRBJ2-5	TRBV7-8	NA	TGTGCCAGCAGCTTAGTGTCGGGAGAAGAGACCCAGTACTTC	CASSLVSGEETQYF
NA	TRBJ2-5	TRBV2	many	TGTGCCAGCAGTGAAGGACAGTATCAAGAGACCCAGTACTTC	CASSEGQYQETQYF
TRBD1	TRBJ2-7	TRBV6-1	many	TGTGCCAGCAGTGAAGTGGCTGGGACAGGGCGAGAGCAGTACTTC	CASSEVAGTGREQYF
TRBD1	TRBJ1-2	TRBV28	many	TGTGCCAGCAGTTTAGATTTGAAGACAGGGACTAACTATGGCTACACCTTC	CASSLDLKTGTNYGYTF
NA	TRBJ2-5	TRBV12-3/TRBV12-4	NA	TGTGCCAGCAGTCCGTACCCGGGGCCCAGAGAGACCCAGTACTTC	CASSPYPGPRETQYF
TRBD1	TRBJ1-1	TRBV6-2/TRBV6-3	many	TGTGCCAGCAGTTACGAGGACGGGGCCGGTAGGACAGGGGACACTGAAGCTTTCTTT	CASSYEDGAGRTGDTEAFF
NA	TRBJ2-5	TRBV28	many	TGTGCCAGCACCCTGGGAGCGAACTCGAGGGAGACCCAGTACTTC	CASTLGANSRETQYF
NA	TRBJ2-2	TRBV2	many	TGTGCCAGCAGGAGAGGGGCGAACACCGGGGAGCTGTTTTTT	CASRRGANTGELFF
TRBD1	TRBJ2-5	TRBV7-8	NA	TGTGCCAGCAGCCCCGGCGGGACAGGGGGTGTCGAGACCCAGTACTTC	CASSPGGTGGVETQYF
TRBD2	TRBJ2-5	TRBV6-2/TRBV6-3	many	TGTGCCAGCAGCCCGGGCATGACTAGCGGGAGTGACGAGACCCAGTACTTC	CASSPGMTSGSDETQYF
TRBD1	TRBJ1-3	TRBV11-2	many	TGTGCCAGCAGCTTAGATCCTGTGACAGGGATTGGAAACACCATATATTTT	CASSLDPVTGIGNTIYF
NA	TRBJ2-6	TRBV24-1	few	TGTGTCACCAAGCAGCTGCGGGCGCTTGGGGCCAACGTCCTGACTTTC	CVTKQLRALGANVLTF
TRBD1	TRBJ2-4	TRBV19	NA	TGTGCCAGTATGGATACCGGGACAGGGGGGGGCATTCAGTACTTC	CASMDTGTGGGIQYF